This T cell receptor (beta chain) originates from a study of memory CD4+ T cells and cytomegalovirus serostatus. This CDR3 is built from 16 residues. Germline V gives CDR1 SGHTA, CDR2 FQGNSA. Between the trimmed V and J ends, which lost 1 base and 2 bases, there was a span of 12 bases. The sort gate was single viable CD3+CD4+CD8-CD45RO+ cells for memory CD4+ T cells. In the study's own analysis: After removing out-of-frame reads, over 2 million distinct TCRbeta sequences remained. Some clones are missing from TCRdb's copy, which holds only in-frame ones; the method was immunoSEQ multiplex PCR. The D gene and trimming were derived from the DNA, and the V and J assignments and clone size from that table. Here the sample spans about 44,000 clones, around three quarters being singletons.

The sequenced sample was memory CD4+ T cells from blood. The rearrangement uses TRBV7-2 and TRBJ1-5; D possibly corresponds to TRBD1 (6 bases). This sequence originates from an adult in good health and CMV-seronegative. The CDR3 DNA is TGTGCCAGCAGCTTAGGAGCAGGGGTTGGCAATCAGCCCCAGCATTTT. Amino acid sequence: CASSLGAGVGNQPQHF.